This T cell receptor beta chain was sequenced in a study of T-cell reconstitution after alpha-beta-depleted transplantation in children. Unique molecular identifiers were used to barcode this TCRbeta library. One entry per CDR3 protein results from TCRdb running MiXCR on the PCR reads. The sample shows 200,000 to 250,000 distinct CDR3 sequences, approximately 9% of them seen only once. The CDR3 contains 15 residues. The V and J ends lost 3 bases and 4 bases, in that order; junction bases with no gene match: 6. Per germline, CDR1 MNHEY and CDR2 SMNVEV (reference sequence). The V and J genes are TRBV27 and TRBJ2-7, with TRBD1 matching over 10 bases. The material was PBMCs from the stem cell graft donor, obtained from the stem cell graft. This clonotype was obtained from a human donor who donated a stem cell graft to a child with acute lymphoblastic leukemia. The CDR3 bases are TGTGCCAGCAGTTTTGGTTGGACAGGGGGATACGAGCAGTACTTC. It specifies CASSFGWTGGYEQYF.